The sequence of this T cell receptor (beta chain) was determined in a study of regulatory T cells in long-lasting Graves disease. Researchers made TCR beta libraries by using iRepertoire HTBI primers and running Arm-PCR on CDR3 regions. In the original analysis: Identification across samples found more than 55 TRBV and around 15 TRBJ segments. TCRdb reprocessed the multiplex PCR reads via MiXCR and lists one record per CDR3 protein. These V and J calls originate from TCRdb's pipeline instead of the authors' own analysis. In the table there are 320,000 or so distinct CDR3 sequences, 15% to 20% of which are singletons. Time point described: newly diagnosed GD, antithyroid drugs for less than 3 months. With RNA extracted from PBMCs as input, the TCR library was made. Patients with Graves' disease were diagnosed by American Thyroid Association guidelines. The CDR3 runs to 14 residues. V lost 3 bases and J 3 bases, leaving 12 bases between the germline ends.

This clonotype was seen at least ten times. Antigen: not known. General study findings and limits: TCR diversity was lower in persistent Graves' patients (versus newly diagnosed ones).

The gene calls are TRBV12-3 or TRBV12-4 and TRBJ2-7; no clear D. This TCR was recovered from a female donor with Graves disease. The material sequenced was peripheral blood mononuclear cells (PBMCs), taken at new diagnosis, from a patient treated with antithyroid drugs. For the CDR3, the DNA is TGTGCCAGCAGTTTGGGTAACCGTAACTACGAGCAGTACTTC. Its translation: CASSLGNRNYEQYF.